The rows below give T cell receptor beta chains drawn from one sample of a study of CD8+ T cells in alopecia areata. Method: immunoSEQ multiplex PCR; TCRdb's copy keeps in-frame clones and lacks some. The sample yields 120,000 or so clones, over 60% seen once. The sample consisted of CD4+ T cells sorted from blood, taken at week 4, from a patient treated with tofacitinib. These receptor sequences come from a human donor with alopecia areata. Each CDR3 is given with its conserved first and last residue.

TRBJ2-3 | 12 | TRBV29-1 | CSVRPLSDTQYF
TRBJ2-5 | 13 | TRBV13 | CASSLSIQETQYF
TRBJ2-1 | 15 | TRBV28 | CASSLAPPDYNEQFF
TRBJ2-5 | 12 | TRBV29-1 | CSVELARETQYF
TRBJ1-2 | 15 | TRBV18 | CASSPLGGQSYGYTF
TRBJ2-4 | 17 | TRBV15 | CATSRDRGSDSKNIQYF
TRBJ1-3 | 17 | TRBV2 | CASSQTGGLISGNTIYF
TRBJ1-5 | 18 | TRBV7-3 | CASSPNQPGQGEYQPQHF
TRBJ2-1 | 15 | TRBV29-1 | CSVDTSGSPYNEQFF
TRBJ1-2 | 14 | TRBV7-9 | CASSSLVGGPGYTF
. | 14 | TRBV7-2 | CASSQGGESYEQYF
TRBJ2-4 | 14 | TRBV9 | CASSPEVGKNIQYF
TRBJ1-1 | 11 | TRBV20-1 | CSHAPVGEAFF
TRBJ1-6 | 15 | TRBV4-3 | CASSLARAGFSPLHF
TRBJ2-1 | 14 | TRBV2 | CASIPHRRTEEQFF